The 2 T cell receptor beta chains presented below share a single source sample, sequenced in a study of blood T cell repertoires in COVID-19. Repertoires were generated with immunoSEQ multiplex PCR, while TCRdb's copy carries only in-frame clones and drops some. The sample carries around 250,000 clones, around 88% recorded once. Sequencing used PBMCs or T cells enriched from blood (not recorded which). Receptors originate from a woman aged 45-60 years who had recovered from COVID-19.

J is TRBJ1-5 and V is TRBV28, with TRBD1 as a possible D gene (6 bases). Trimming stripped 5 bases from V and 4 bases from J, with 18 bases between. The CDR3 extends over 16 amino acids. Looked up from germline, CDR1 is MDHEN and CDR2 is SYDVKM. The CDR3 sequence: CASSMDRIISNQPQHF. Written as DNA, the CDR3 is TGTGCCAGCAGTATGGACAGAATTATAAGTAATCAGCCCCAGCATTTT.

The rearrangement joins TRBV29-1 to TRBJ2-3; 9 bases map to TRBD2. The CDR3 spans 17 residues. The V gene's germline CDR1 is SQVTM and CDR2 ANQGSEA. Trimming cost V 4 bases and J 2 bases; bases outside gene matches: 13. CDR3: CSVVTFGASGDTDTQYF. The CDR3 DNA is TGCAGCGTTGTTACGTTTGGGGCTAGCGGGGACACAGATACGCAGTATTTT.